Reported below is one T cell receptor (beta chain). Only healthy Caucasians were enrolled as donors. These data come from a study of identical twins. The germline gives CDR1 WNHNN, CDR2 SYGVQD (reference sequence). The CDR3 has 13 residues. V lost 3 bases and J 6 bases, leaving 8 bases between the germline ends. TCRdb recomputed calls from the 5' RACE reads with MiXCR, one row per CDR3 protein. The sample consists of fewer than 350,000 distinct CDR3 sequences, more than 6.5% of them appearing once. The sample was also reused in another study, on yellow fever vaccine responses in identical twins. Turning to that study: Twin vaccine T cell responses reportedly seemed partly convergent, partly personalized.

The specimen sequenced was memory (CD45RO+) T cells sorted from blood. The chain recombines TRBV10-1 with TRBJ2-2; TRBD1 or TRBD2 may be the D gene (5 bases each). This receptor was obtained from a young woman in good health. This CDR3 reads CASSDGTAGELFF. In DNA form, the CDR3 reads TGCGCCAGCAGTGACGGGACCGCCGGGGAGCTGTTTTTT.